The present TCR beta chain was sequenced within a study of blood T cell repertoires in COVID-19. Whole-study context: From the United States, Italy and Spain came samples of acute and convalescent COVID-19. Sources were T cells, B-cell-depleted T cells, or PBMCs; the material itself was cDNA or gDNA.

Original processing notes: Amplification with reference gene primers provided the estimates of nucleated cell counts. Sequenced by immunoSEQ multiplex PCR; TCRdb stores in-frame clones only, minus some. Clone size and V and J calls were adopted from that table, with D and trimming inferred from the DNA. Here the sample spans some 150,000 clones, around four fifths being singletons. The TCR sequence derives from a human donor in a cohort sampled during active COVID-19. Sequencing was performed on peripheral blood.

The CDR3 protein is CASTYSGQETQYF. In nucleotides, the CDR3 is TGTGCCAGCACCTACTCGGGTCAAGAGACCCAGTACTTC. The rearrangement uses TRBV28 and TRBJ2-5, with D unclear. Trimming left V 7 bases short and J 2 bases short, with 11 bases between. The CDR3 spans 13 residues. Germline CDR1 is MDHEN and CDR2 is SYDVKM.